The text below deals with one T cell receptor (beta chain). This CDR3 is 16 amino acids long. J gave up 10 bases and V 6 bases, and 12 bases lay outside the gene matches. Germline V CDR1 and CDR2: SGHAT, FQDESV (reference sequence). The data are from a study of blood T cell repertoires in COVID-19. Assay: immunoSEQ multiplex PCR; the TCRdb copy retains only in-frame clones and omits some. This sample has about 58,000 clones; about 84% occur once, and the top ten carry more than 4.5%. The sequence was obtained from a man in his forties with active COVID-19. The gene calls are TRBV11-1 and TRBJ2-1, with 13 positions matching TRBD2. The sequencing sample was made of peripheral blood. CDR3 loop: CASRGGLAGVSREQFF. Written as DNA, the CDR3 is TGTGCCAGCAGAGGAGGACTAGCGGGAGTGTCCAGAGAGCAGTTCTTC.